This TCR beta chain was documented in a study of blood T cell repertoires in COVID-19 (dated by TCRdb to 2018 to 2020). General notes on the study: Samples covering the acute and convalescent phases of COVID-19 were provided by collaborators in the United States, Italy and Spain. Nearly every sample came with metadata listing a de-identified subject ID, COVID-19 status, age in years and sex. Where available, HLA class I and class II types were obtained from metadata supplied by the sample provider rather than from assay-based typing. Samples were obtained from the ongoing ImmuneRACE study (first 160 participants) and from 1,200 or so subjects provided by 6 global collaborators. The prospective study material was composed of cDNA or gDNA derived from T cells, B-cell-depleted T cells, or PBMCs. The repertoires were released in a freely available public database intended as a resource for research on the immune response to SARS-CoV-2. Subjects who had been exposed to COVID-19, were actively infected with it, or had recovered from it provided the deeply sampled blood TCRbeta repertoires that made up the dataset. Summary of the overall study and its limitations: The amount of clinical and demographic metadata varied by source and participant and was provided uncurated.

TCRbeta CDR3 regions were amplified from genomic DNA by means of the immunoSEQ Assay, a bias-controlled multiplex PCR. Per the authors' processing: The number of nucleated cells in each sample was estimated from the amplification of reference gene primers within the assay. Sequence reads were collapsed and filtered to measure the absolute abundance of every unique TCRbeta CDR3 rearrangement. For each sample, productive Simpson clonality was calculated as the square root of Simpson's diversity index over productive rearrangements. Entries here come from immuneACCESS through TCRdb and include only in-frame sequences with V and J called. Some clones fail to appear in such tables; in the studies checked, an unresolved V gene covers under half of the shortfall, and the cause of the remainder is unknown. V and J calls and clone size come straight from that table; D and trimming were deduced from the DNA. In this sample the table shows 50,000 to 70,000 clones, around nine tenths of which occur a single time. The leading ten clones occupy about 9.7% of the sample.

The collaborating institutions used their own protocols to collect whole blood in K2EDTA tubes. For TCRbeta analysis, collaborator samples were shipped as frozen whole blood, as isolated PBMCs, or as DNA extracted from either sample type. In this sample, this clone turned up a few times. Its antigen remains unidentified. No base qualities exist here, and no much larger clone lies one base off it. The CDR3 goes from the cysteine to the phenylalanine over 15 residues. Just the 45-base CDR3 DNA is kept, in frame starting at base 1. Per the germline V gene, SGHRS is the CDR1 and YFSETQ is the CDR2. V is shortened by 0 bases, J by 2 bases, and the region joining them spans 12 bases.

Sequencing was performed on peripheral blood. This TCR was recovered from a woman older than 75 with active COVID-19. The chain is assembled from TRBV5-1 and TRBJ2-7, with a weak D call of TRBD1 (6 bases match). The CDR3 region: CASSLDTGRTYEQYF. The DNA reads as follows: TGCGCCAGCAGCTTGGATACAGGGCGCACCTACGAGCAGTACTTC.